Below, 22 T cell receptor beta chains from the same sample are listed, as sequenced in a study of blood T cell repertoires in COVID-19. Measured with immunoSEQ multiplex PCR; TCRdb has only the in-frame clones, and not every one. The data contain about 190,000 clones, about 86% of them seen just once; the ten biggest clones take up about an eighth. The sample consisted of peripheral blood. These TCRs come from a woman between 65 and 79 years old with COVID-19, enrolled during active disease.

The J gene is TRBJ2-7, the V gene TRBV6-5; 7 bases fit TRBD2. The CDR3 sequence is 14 residues long. Germline lookup yields CDR1 MNHEY and CDR2 SVGAGI. V dropped 8 bases and J dropped 3; count of bases not matched to a gene: 10. The CDR3 DNA is TGTGCCAGCGGTCAAAGCGGGACTATCTACGAGCAGTACTTC. It codes for CASGQSGTIYEQYF.

The chain employs TRBV27 and TRBJ1-5; D perhaps matches TRBD1 (6 bases). In germline, CDR1 is MNHEY, CDR2 SMNVEV (reference sequence). V was cut by 4 bases and J by 5 bases, with 18 bases left in between. This CDR3 spans 16 amino acids. The CDR3 sequence is CASSWTVPIAYQPQHF. The CDR3 DNA is TGTGCCAGCAGTTGGACAGTTCCCATAGCATATCAGCCCCAGCATTTT.

The chain uses TRBV4-1 and TRBJ2-3; 15 bases agree with TRBD2. The CDR3 covers 19 residues. Germline CDR1 is MGHRA and CDR2 is YSYEKL. The trim removed 4 bases at V and 2 bases at J, leaving 10 bases unmatched. Written as DNA, the CDR3 is TGCGCCAGCAGCCGCGTCGGGACTAGCGGGAGGTCAATCACAGATACGCAGTATTTT. This codes for CASSRVGTSGRSITDTQYF.

The chain links TRBV28 to TRBJ2-5; 11 bases map to TRBD2. The V gene's germline CDR1 is MDHEN and CDR2 SYDVKM. The length of the CDR3 is 17 residues. V dropped 5 bases and J dropped 1; count of bases not matched to a gene: 9. CDR3 DNA: TGTGCCAGCAGTCCCTTAGGGCTAGCGGGAGGCCAAGAGACCCAGTACTTC. This encodes CASSPLGLAGGQETQYF. Drawing the rest from reference TRBV28 and TRBJ2-5, the complete variable domain is DVKVTQSSRYLVKRTGEKVFLECVQDMDHENMFWYRQDPGLGLRLIYFSYDVKMKEKGDIPEGYSVSREKKERFSLILESASTNQTSMYLCASSPLGLAGGQETQYFGPGTRLLVL.

The rearrangement joins TRBV5-1 to TRBJ2-3; 9 bases align to TRBD2. Trimming took 5 bases from V and 9 from J; bases not matched to a gene: 4. The CDR3 is made up of 12 amino acids. CDR1 and CDR2 from the germline V gene are SGHRS and YFSETQ. CDR3 in amino acids: CASRGTSTTQYF. The DNA of the CDR3 is TGCGCCAGCAGGGGGACTAGCACAACGCAGTATTTT.

The chain joins TRBV5-6 to TRBJ1-5; TRBD1 matches 11 bases. This CDR3 spans 16 amino acids. Trimming at V came to 3 bases and at J to 4 bases, leaving 6 bases not matched to a gene. Germline CDR1 is SGHDT and CDR2 is YYEEEE. CDR3 DNA sequence: TGTGCCAGCAGCTCATACGGGACAGGGGGGAATCAGCCCCAGCATTTT. Amino acids: CASSSYGTGGNQPQHF. Using reference TRBV5-6 and TRBJ1-5 for the parts outside the CDR3, the full variable domain is DAGVTQSPTHLIKTRGQQVTLRCSPKSGHDTVSWYQQALGQGPQFIFQYYEEEERQRGNFPDRFSGHQFPNYSSELNVNALLLGDSALYLCASSSYGTGGNQPQHFGDGTRLSIL.

Worth noting for this clone: In the same sample, other DNA sequences code for this CDR3. The chain has TRBV2 and TRBJ1-2, with TRBD1 as a possible D gene (5 bases). Germline lookup yields CDR1 SNHLY and CDR2 FYNNEI. V dropped 0 bases and J dropped 4 bases, with 9 bases sitting between them. The length of the CDR3 is 14 residues. The CDR3 bases are TGTGCCAGCAGTGAAGCTGCGGGGGGCTATGGCTACACCTTC. Its protein is CASSEAAGGYGYTF.

This clone has a single count. CDR3 in DNA: TGCGCCAGCAGCTTGGTCGGGACAGGGGTAGACGGCTACACCTTC. This gives the protein CASSLVGTGVDGYTF. V gene TRBV5-1 combines with J gene TRBJ1-2; 10 bases agree with TRBD1. The V segment lost 0 bases and the J segment 8 bases; nucleotides outside the gene matches: 7. The CDR3 is made up of 15 amino acids. Germline assignment: CDR1 SGHRS and CDR2 YFSETQ.

J is TRBJ2-4 and V is TRBV5-4; a weak D match, TRBD2 (5 bases). The CDR3 spans 15 residues. The germline V gene has CDR1 SGHNT and CDR2 YYREEE (reference sequence). V lost 4 bases and J 0 bases, leaving 11 bases between the germline ends. CDR3 in DNA: TGTGCCAGCAGCGTGGACTCAGGAGCCAAAAACATTCAGTACTTC. Residues: CASSVDSGAKNIQYF.

J is TRBJ1-6 and V is TRBV5-1, with D hard to call. This CDR3 is built from 14 residues. Looked up from germline, CDR1 is SGHRS and CDR2 is YFSETQ. The V end lost 3 bases, the J end lost 10 bases, and 14 bases lay between the germline ends. CDR3 sequence: CASSSDGGNSPLHF. The CDR3 DNA reads TGCGCCAGCAGCTCGGATGGCGGTAACTCACCCCTCCACTTT.

J is TRBJ2-5 and V is TRBV6-6, with TRBD2 identical over 8 bases. The CDR3 length is 15 residues. Germline CDR1 MNHNY, CDR2 SVGAGI (reference sequence). With 2 bases clipped from V and 4 bases from J, the junction kept 6 bases outside the gene matches. The CDR3 coding sequence is TGTGCCAGCAGTTACCTGGCGGGAGGCCGAGAGACCCAGTACTTC. It specifies CASSYLAGGRETQYF.

This rearrangement joins TRBV2 to TRBJ1-1, with TRBD1 matching over 8 bases. The CDR3 length is 16 residues. Trimming removed 3 bases from V and 3 bases from J; junction bases left unmatched: 9. Germline assignment: CDR1 SNHLY and CDR2 FYNNEI. CDR3 protein: CASSDSWTGLYTEAFF. In nucleotides, the CDR3 is TGTGCCAGCAGTGATTCTTGGACAGGGCTGTACACTGAAGCTTTCTTT. Drawing the rest from reference TRBV2 and TRBJ1-1, the complete variable domain is EPEVTQTPSHQVTQMGQEVILRCVPISNHLYFYWYRQILGQKVEFLVSFYNNEISEKSEIFDDQFSVERPDGSNFTLKIRSTKLEDSAMYFCASSDSWTGLYTEAFFGQGTRLTVV.

V is TRBV18 and J is TRBJ2-1, with TRBD1 matching 9 bases. The V gene end was trimmed by 3 bases and the J gene end by 8 bases; junction bases not matched to a gene: 8. Germline lookup yields CDR1 KGHSH and CDR2 LQKENI. The CDR3 extends over 15 amino acids. The CDR3 spells CASSPGQGRSDEQFF. In DNA form, the CDR3 reads TGTGCCAGCTCACCGGGACAGGGCCGCTCGGATGAGCAGTTCTTC.

The rearrangement links TRBV19 to TRBJ2-3; 8 bases map to TRBD2. V gave up 4 bases and J gave up 0 bases; unmatched junction bases: 6. CDR3 length: 16 amino acids. CDR1 and CDR2 from the germline V gene are LNHDA and SQIVND (reference sequence). For the CDR3, the DNA is TGTGCCAGTAGTACCCAACCTAGCGGGAGCACAGATACGCAGTATTTT. Translating it yields CASSTQPSGSTDTQYF.

The chain combines TRBV9 with TRBJ2-3; 7 bases align to TRBD2. Looked up from germline, CDR1 is SGDLS and CDR2 is YYNGEE. The V gene end was trimmed by 4 bases and the J gene end by 2 bases; junction bases not matched to a gene: 7. The CDR3 sequence is 15 residues long. The CDR3 region is CASSPGGRVTDTQYF. The CDR3 region has the DNA TGTGCCAGCAGCCCCGGGGGGAGAGTCACAGATACGCAGTATTTT.

In its sample, this clone was seen once. The chain employs TRBV5-6 and TRBJ2-3; 7 bases align to TRBD2. Germline-derived CDR1 and CDR2 are SGHDT and YYEEEE. This CDR3 has 15 residues. The junction had 4 bases not matched to a gene; V was cut back by 1 base and J by 2 bases. The CDR3 coding sequence is TGTGCCAGCAGCTTGCGGGGGGACCCCACAGATACGCAGTATTTT. Translation gives CASSLRGDPTDTQYF.

This clone was observed a single time. The V and J genes are TRBV12-3 or TRBV12-4 and TRBJ1-1; D possibly corresponds to TRBD1 (5 bases). The CDR3 is 13 amino acids. V dropped 5 bases and J dropped 4 bases, with 11 bases sitting between them. CDR3 protein: CASSTAGSTEAFF. CDR3 coding DNA: TGTGCCAGCAGTACCGCAGGGTCCACTGAAGCTTTCTTT.

V gene TRBV28 combines with J gene TRBJ2-1, with D possibly matching TRBD1 (5 bases). Trimming took off 3 bases at V and 7 bases at J, with 13 bases between the two ends. Germline V lookup: CDR1 MDHEN, CDR2 SYDVKM. The CDR3 is 14 residues long. Written as DNA, the CDR3 is TGTGCCAGCAGTTTTCTTCAGGGCGGAAATGAGCAGTTCTTC. This codes for CASSFLQGGNEQFF.

V and J are TRBV5-1 and TRBJ1-6; TRBD1 agrees at 7 bases. The CDR3 runs 16 residues. Germline V gene sequence: CDR1 SGHRS, CDR2 YFSETQ. V shed 0 bases, J shed 6 bases, and the junction held 6 bases outside the gene matches. The CDR3 sequence: CASSLVTTGRNSPLHF. CDR3 nucleotides: TGCGCCAGCAGCTTGGTGACGACAGGGCGTAATTCACCCCTCCACTTT. The full variable domain, rest sourced from reference TRBV5-1 and TRBJ1-6, is KAGVTQTPRYLIKTRGQQVTLSCSPISGHRSVSWYQQTPGQGLQFLFEYFSETQRNKGNFPGRFSGRQFSNSRSEMNVSTLELGDSALYLCASSLVTTGRNSPLHFGNGTRLTVT.

This clone has a single count. The genes are TRBV15 and TRBJ2-7; TRBD2 might be the D (6 bases). The V gene lost 5 bases and the J gene lost 0 bases, with 11 bases spanning the gap. There are 14 residues in the CDR3. CDR1 is LNHNV and CDR2 is YYDKDF in the germline V gene (reference sequence). The CDR3 protein is CATSRDLSSYEQYF. The DNA of the CDR3 is TGTGCCACCAGCCGGGACTTGAGCTCCTACGAGCAGTACTTC. The variable domain in full, completed from reference TRBV15 and TRBJ2-7, reads DAMVIQNPRYQVTQFGKPVTLSCSQTLNHNVMYWYQQKSSQAPKLLFHYYDKDFNNEADTPDNFQSRRPNTSFCFLDIRSPGLGDTAMYLCATSRDLSSYEQYFGPGTRLTVT.

V and J are TRBV4-2 and TRBJ2-1; D might be TRBD2 (5 bases). The CDR3 length is 12 residues. Trimming pared 4 bases from V and 6 bases from J, leaving 7 bases between. The germline V gene encodes CDR1 LGHNA and CDR2 YNFKEQ. In nucleotides, the CDR3 is TGTGCCAGCAGCCCGCGGGTCAATGAGCAGTTCTTC. Its translation: CASSPRVNEQFF.

With regard to this clone: The same CDR3 arises from other DNA sequences in this sample as well. The rearrangement links TRBV30 to TRBJ1-5; D ambiguous. The ends were cut back, 0 bases at V and 4 bases at J, with 7 bases in the middle. There are 13 residues in the CDR3. Germline assignment: CDR1 GTSNPN and CDR2 SVGIG (reference sequence). CDR3 DNA sequence: TGTGCCTGGAGTGTACAGTCTAATCAGCCCCAGCATTTT. Amino acid sequence: CAWSVQSNQPQHF.